These 9 T cell receptor beta chains originate from one sample sequenced in a study of T cell repertoires in cytomegalovirus infection. Antigens for these TCRs are unknown. TCRdb reprocessed the reads with MiXCR, giving one entry per CDR3 protein. The sample holds about 770,000 distinct CDR3 sequences, 25% to 35% seen once. The sequences come from cultured CD8+ T cells from PBMCs, collected from culture after CMV antigen stimulation. These TCRs come from a human donor in good health (CMV status not recorded). Some clones in this sample may be carry-over from other donors' samples.

This clonotype was picked up a small number of times. This chain joins TRBV7-6 and TRBJ1-1, with D perhaps TRBD1 (5 bases). The length of the CDR3 is 14 residues. With 3 bases removed from V and 1 base from J, the gap between germline ends came to 9 bases. Per germline, CDR1 SGHVS and CDR2 FNYEAQ. In DNA, the CDR3 is TGTGCCAGCAGCTTGGTCAGGGAGAACACTGAAGCTTTCTTT. Residues: CASSLVRENTEAFF.

This clonotype was picked up many times. The chain employs TRBV7-9 and TRBJ1-3, with 7 bases that match TRBD1. The germline CDR1 and CDR2 sequences are SEHNR and FQNEAQ (reference sequence). V was pared by 5 bases and J by 4 bases, with 5 bases of the junction left unmatched. The CDR3 extends over 14 amino acids. For the CDR3, the DNA is TGTGCCAGCAGCGCGACAGGGTACGGAAACACCATATATTTT. It codes for CASSATGYGNTIYF.

V gene TRBV6-1 combines with J gene TRBJ2-7; 8 bases align to TRBD1. The V gene end was trimmed by 2 bases and the J gene end by 1 base; junction bases not matched to a gene: 4. The germline V gene has CDR1 MNHNS and CDR2 SASEGT. The CDR3 loop spans 15 amino acids. The CDR3 loop is CASSERGQGSYEQYF. The CDR3, as DNA: TGTGCCAGCAGTGAAAGAGGACAGGGATCCTACGAGCAGTACTTC.

This sequence joins TRBV6-5 and TRBJ1-4, with D possibly TRBD1 on 5 matching bases. The CDR3 has 16 amino acids. The V and J ends lost 0 bases and 4 bases respectively, with 12 bases between them. Germline V gives CDR1 MNHEY, CDR2 SVGAGI. The DNA for the CDR3 is TGTGCCAGCAGTTACTCGATGGCAGGGCTTAATGAAAAACTGTTTTTT. Protein: CASSYSMAGLNEKLFF.

The chain combines TRBV7-8 with TRBJ1-6; D gene unclear. The germline CDR1 and CDR2 sequences are SGHVS and FQNEAQ. Trimming pared 0 bases from V and 7 bases from J, leaving 13 bases between. This CDR3 has 16 amino acids. The CDR3, as DNA: TGTGCCAGCAGCTTAGCTCCAGGAGACCCAAATTCACCCCTCCACTTT. It specifies CASSLAPGDPNSPLHF. Together with reference TRBV7-8 and TRBJ1-6, the CDR3 gives the full variable domain: GAGVSQSPRYKVAKRGQDVALRCDPISGHVSLFWYQQALGQGPEFLTYFQNEAQLDKSGLPSDRFFAERPEGSVSTLKIQRTQQEDSAVYLCASSLAPGDPNSPLHFGNGTRLTVT.

This chain uses TRBV28 with TRBJ2-1; no clear D gene. The germline CDR1 and CDR2 sequences are MDHEN and SYDVKM. V lost 7 bases to trimming and J lost 0 bases, with 10 bases between them. The CDR3 is 14 amino acids. The CDR3 DNA reads as TGTGCCAGCACCGCTGTGGACTCCTACAATGAGCAGTTCTTC. Translating it yields CASTAVDSYNEQFF.

The chain has TRBV7-2 and TRBJ2-7; 10 nucleotides line up with TRBD2. J gave up 0 bases and V 3 bases, and 8 bases lay outside the gene matches. The length of the CDR3 is 17 residues. Germline values: CDR1 SGHTA, CDR2 FQGNSA. This CDR3 is CASSFLAGGSASYEQYF. The DNA of the CDR3 is TGTGCCAGCAGCTTTTTAGCGGGGGGTTCTGCCTCCTACGAGCAGTACTTC.

This clonotype was recorded at least ten times. Relative to the germline gene, one junction end is altered; a read error may explain this. V gene TRBV7-7 combines with J gene TRBJ2-1; D remains ambiguous. The CDR3 is 16 amino acids. CDR1 is SSHAT and CDR2 is FNYEAQ in the germline V gene (reference sequence). The CDR3 sequence: CASSFGESSSYNEQFF. The CDR3 coding sequence is TGTGCTAGCAGCTTTGGAGAGAGCAGCTCCTACAATGAGCAGTTCTTC.

The CDR3 bases are TGTGCCAGCAGTTCTGATGTAGCAGATAATGAAAAACTGTTTTTT. Translation gives CASSSDVADNEKLFF. The chain joins TRBV28 to TRBJ1-4; D unclear. Trimming stripped 4 bases from V and 4 bases from J, with 13 bases between. The CDR3 consists of 15 residues. Germline CDR1 and CDR2: MDHEN and SYDVKM.